The clone carrying this TCR beta chain has only a few counts. This entry belongs to a study of blood T cell repertoires in COVID-19. V shed 1 base and J shed 2 bases, with 15 bases lying between them. The V gene's germline CDR1 is LNHDA and CDR2 SQIVND (reference sequence). This CDR3 comprises 16 residues. Profiling relied on immunoSEQ multiplex PCR, and the TCRdb table lists in-frame clones only, not all of them. Of approximately 490,000 clones detected, about nine tenths appear once; the ten largest clones hold 0.7%. Researchers sorted participants into cohorts using their self-reported clinical history.

The genes are TRBV19 and TRBJ2-7; a weak D match, TRBD2 (5 bases). This receptor was identified in a woman younger than 30 who had recovered from COVID-19. The sample taken for sequencing was PBMCs or T cells enriched from blood (not recorded which). The CDR3 reads CASSIGGSAGAYEQYF. The CDR3 nucleotides are TGTGCCAGTAGTATAGGAGGCAGTGCGGGCGCCTACGAGCAGTACTTC. Full variable domain (rest looked up from reference TRBV19 and TRBJ2-7): DGGITQSPKYLFRKEGQNVTLSCEQNLNHDAMYWYRQDPGQGLRLIYYSQIVNDFQKGDIAEGYSVSREKKESFPLTVTSAQKNPTAFYLCASSIGGSAGAYEQYFGPGTRLTVT.